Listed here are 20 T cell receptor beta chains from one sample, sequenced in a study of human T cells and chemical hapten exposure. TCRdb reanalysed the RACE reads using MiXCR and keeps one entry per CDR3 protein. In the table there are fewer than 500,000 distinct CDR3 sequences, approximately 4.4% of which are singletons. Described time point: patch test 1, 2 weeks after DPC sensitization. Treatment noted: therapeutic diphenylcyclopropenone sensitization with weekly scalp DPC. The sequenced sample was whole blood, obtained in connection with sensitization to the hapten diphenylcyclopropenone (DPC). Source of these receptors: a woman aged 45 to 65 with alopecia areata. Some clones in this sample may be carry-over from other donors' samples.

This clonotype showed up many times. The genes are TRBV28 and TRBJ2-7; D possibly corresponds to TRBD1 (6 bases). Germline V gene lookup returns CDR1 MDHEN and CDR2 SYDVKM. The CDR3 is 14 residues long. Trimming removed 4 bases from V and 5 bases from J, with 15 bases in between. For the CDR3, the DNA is TGTGCCAGCAGTTCCCCTGGCAGGGGCAACGAGCAGTACTTC. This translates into CASSSPGRGNEQYF.

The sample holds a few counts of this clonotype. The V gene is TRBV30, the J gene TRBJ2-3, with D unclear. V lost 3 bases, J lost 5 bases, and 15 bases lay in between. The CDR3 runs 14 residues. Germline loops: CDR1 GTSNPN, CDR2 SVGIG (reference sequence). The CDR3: CAWSVLFPGDTQYF. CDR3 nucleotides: TGTGCCTGGAGCGTCCTTTTTCCGGGAGATACGCAGTATTTT.

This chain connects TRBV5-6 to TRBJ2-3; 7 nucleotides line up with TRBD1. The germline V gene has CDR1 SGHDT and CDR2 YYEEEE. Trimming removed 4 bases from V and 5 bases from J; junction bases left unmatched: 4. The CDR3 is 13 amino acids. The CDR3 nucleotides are TGTGCCAGCAGCCCGGGGACAGTAGATACGCAGTATTTT. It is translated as CASSPGTVDTQYF.

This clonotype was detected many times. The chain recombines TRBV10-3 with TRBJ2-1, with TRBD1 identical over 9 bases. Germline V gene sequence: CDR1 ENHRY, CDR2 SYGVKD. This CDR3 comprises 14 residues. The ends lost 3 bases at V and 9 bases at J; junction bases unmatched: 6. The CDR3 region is CAISEGTGMGEQFF. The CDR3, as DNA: TGTGCCATCAGTGAAGGGACAGGGATGGGTGAGCAGTTCTTC.

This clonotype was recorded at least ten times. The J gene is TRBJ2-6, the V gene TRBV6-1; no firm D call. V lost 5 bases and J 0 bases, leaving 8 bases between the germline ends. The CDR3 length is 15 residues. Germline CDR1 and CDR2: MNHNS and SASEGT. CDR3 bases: TGTGCCAGCAGTTCTGAGGCCTCTGGGGCCAACGTCCTGACTTTC. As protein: CASSSEASGANVLTF.

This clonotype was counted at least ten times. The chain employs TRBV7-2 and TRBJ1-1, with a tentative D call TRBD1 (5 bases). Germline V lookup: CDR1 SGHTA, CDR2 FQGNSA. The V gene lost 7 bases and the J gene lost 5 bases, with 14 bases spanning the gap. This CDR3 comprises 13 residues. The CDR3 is CASNRQSGTEAFF. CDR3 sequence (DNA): TGTGCCAGCAACCGACAGTCAGGAACTGAAGCTTTCTTT.

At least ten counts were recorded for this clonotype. The CDR3 DNA is TGTGCTAGTGGTTCCGCGAGCGGTGAAGCTTTCTTT. It codes for CASGSASGEAFF. The rearrangement links TRBV12-5 to TRBJ1-1; no clear D. CDR1 and CDR2 (germline): LGHNT, FRNRAP. This CDR3 is 12 amino acids long. V was clipped by 4 bases and J by 7 bases, with 10 bases between them.

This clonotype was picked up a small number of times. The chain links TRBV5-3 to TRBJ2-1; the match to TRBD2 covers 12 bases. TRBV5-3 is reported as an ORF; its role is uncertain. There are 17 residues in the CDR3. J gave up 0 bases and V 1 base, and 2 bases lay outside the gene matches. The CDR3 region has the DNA TGTGCCAGAAGCTTGACTAGCGGGAGGCCCTCCTACAATGAGCAGTTCTTC. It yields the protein CARSLTSGRPSYNEQFF.

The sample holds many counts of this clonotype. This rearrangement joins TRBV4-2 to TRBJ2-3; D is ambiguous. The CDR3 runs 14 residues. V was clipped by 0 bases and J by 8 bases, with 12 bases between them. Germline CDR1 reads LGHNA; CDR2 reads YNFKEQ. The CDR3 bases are TGTGCCAGCAGCCAAGATTTACATTCGGCTACGCAGTATTTT. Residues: CASSQDLHSATQYF.

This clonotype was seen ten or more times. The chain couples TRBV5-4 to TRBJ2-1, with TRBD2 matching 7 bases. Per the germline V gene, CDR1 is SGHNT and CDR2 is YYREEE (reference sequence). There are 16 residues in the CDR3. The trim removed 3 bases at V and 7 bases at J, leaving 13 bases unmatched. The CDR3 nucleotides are TGTGCCAGCAGCTATACCGGACTAGTAGTTGGAAATGAGCAGTTCTTC. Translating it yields CASSYTGLVVGNEQFF.

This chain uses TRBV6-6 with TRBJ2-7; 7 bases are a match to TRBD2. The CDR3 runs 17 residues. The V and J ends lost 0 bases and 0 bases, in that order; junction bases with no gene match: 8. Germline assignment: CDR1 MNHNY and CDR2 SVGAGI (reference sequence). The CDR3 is CASSYSKRGGNSYEQYF. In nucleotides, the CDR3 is TGTGCCAGCAGTTACTCGAAGCGGGGAGGGAACTCCTACGAGCAGTACTTC.

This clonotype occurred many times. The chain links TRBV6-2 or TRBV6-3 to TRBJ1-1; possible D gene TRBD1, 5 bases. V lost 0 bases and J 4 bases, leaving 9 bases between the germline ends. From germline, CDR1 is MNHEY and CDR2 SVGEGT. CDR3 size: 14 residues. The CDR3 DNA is TGTGCCAGCAGTTACTCCATGGGGGGCACTGAAGCTTTCTTT. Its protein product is CASSYSMGGTEAFF.

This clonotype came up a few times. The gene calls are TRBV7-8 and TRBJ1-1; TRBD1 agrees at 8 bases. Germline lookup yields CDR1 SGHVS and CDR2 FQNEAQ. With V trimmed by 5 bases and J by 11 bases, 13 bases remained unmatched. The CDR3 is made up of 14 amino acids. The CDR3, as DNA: TGTGCCAGCAGCCCCGGTTGGACAGGGATAGAGGCTTTCTTT. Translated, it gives CASSPGWTGIEAFF.

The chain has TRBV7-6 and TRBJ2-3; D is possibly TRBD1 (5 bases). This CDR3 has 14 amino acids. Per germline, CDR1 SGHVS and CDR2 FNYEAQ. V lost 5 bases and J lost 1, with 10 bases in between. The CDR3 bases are TGTGCCAGCAGCGTATCACAGGGCACAGATACGCAGTATTTT. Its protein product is CASSVSQGTDTQYF.

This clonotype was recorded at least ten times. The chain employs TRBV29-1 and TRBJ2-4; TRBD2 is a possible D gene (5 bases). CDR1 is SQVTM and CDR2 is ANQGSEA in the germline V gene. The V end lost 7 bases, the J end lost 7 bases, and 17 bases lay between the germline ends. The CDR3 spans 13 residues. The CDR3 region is CSGSEGRKNIQYF. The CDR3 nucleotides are TGCAGCGGGAGCGAGGGTAGGAAGAACATTCAGTACTTC. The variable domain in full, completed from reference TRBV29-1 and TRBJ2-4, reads SAVISQKPSRDICQRGTSLTIQCQVDSQVTMMFWYRQQPGQSLTLIATANQGSEATYESGFVIDKFPISRPNLTFSTLTVSNMSPEDSSIYLCSGSEGRKNIQYFGAGTRLSVL.

This CDR3 reads CASSVGPGPVSGANVLTF. The DNA for the CDR3 is TGTGCCAGCAGCGTAGGACCAGGGCCGGTATCTGGGGCCAACGTCCTGACTTTC. V and J are TRBV9 and TRBJ2-6; possible D gene TRBD1, 5 bases. The CDR3 contains 18 residues. Germline V CDR1 and CDR2: SGDLS, YYNGEE. Deletions cut 0 bases from V and 1 base from J, with 14 bases between. Combining the CDR3 with reference TRBV9 and TRBJ2-6 gives the whole variable domain DSGVTQTPKHLITATGQRVTLRCSPRSGDLSVYWYQQSLDQGLQFLIQYYNGEERAKGNILERFSAQQFPDLHSELNLSSLELGDSALYFCASSVGPGPVSGANVLTFGAGSRLTVL.

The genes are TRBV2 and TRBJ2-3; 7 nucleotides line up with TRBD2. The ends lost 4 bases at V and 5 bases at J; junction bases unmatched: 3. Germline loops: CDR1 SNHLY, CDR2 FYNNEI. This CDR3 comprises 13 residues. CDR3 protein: CASSGGGRDTQYF. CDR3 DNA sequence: TGTGCCAGCAGTGGGGGCGGGAGAGATACGCAGTATTTT.

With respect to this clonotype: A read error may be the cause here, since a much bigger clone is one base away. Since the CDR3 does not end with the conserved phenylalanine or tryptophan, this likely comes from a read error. The CDR3 region is CASSPRTSGGSETQYC. The CDR3 nucleotides read TGTGCCAGCAGTCCCCGGACTAGCGGGGGTTCGGAGACCCAGTACTGC. The chain joins TRBV6-5 to TRBJ2-5, with 13 bases matching TRBD2. The length of the CDR3 is 16 residues. J gave up 5 bases and V 5 bases, and 8 bases lay outside the gene matches. Germline CDR1 and CDR2: MNHEY and SVGAGI.

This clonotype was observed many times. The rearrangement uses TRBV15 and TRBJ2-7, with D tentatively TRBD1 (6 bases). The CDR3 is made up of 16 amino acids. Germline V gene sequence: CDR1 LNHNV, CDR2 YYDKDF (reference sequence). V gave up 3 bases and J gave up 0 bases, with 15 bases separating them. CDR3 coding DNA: TGTGCCACCAGCAGGGGTAGGGGGAATACCTCCTACGAGCAGTACTTC. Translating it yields CATSRGRGNTSYEQYF.

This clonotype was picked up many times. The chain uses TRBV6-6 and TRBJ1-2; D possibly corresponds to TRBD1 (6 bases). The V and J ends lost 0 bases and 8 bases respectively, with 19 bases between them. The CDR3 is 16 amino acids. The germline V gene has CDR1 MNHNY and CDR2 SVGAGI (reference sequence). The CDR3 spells CASSYSIGTPAKGYTF. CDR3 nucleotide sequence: TGTGCCAGCAGTTACTCGATAGGGACACCGGCAAAAGGCTACACCTTC.